This entry describes one TCR beta chain. What it binds is unknown. The entry originates in a study of a mutant IDH1 vaccine in newly diagnosed glioma. This CDR3 comprises 14 residues. The germline V and J ends were trimmed by 1 base and 4 bases, with 10 bases remaining between them. Per the germline V gene, CDR1 is SNHLY and CDR2 is FYNNEI. Produced via immunoSEQ multiplex PCR; TCRdb's table is partial and in-frame only. The profile shows around 45,000 clones, 70% to 90% of them singletons. Time point here: week 35, safety follow-up. Alongside topical imiquimod, each dose of vaccine comprised 300 ug of mutant IDH1 20-mer peptide. Patients, over weeks 1, 3, 5, 7, 11, 15, 19 and 23, received a total of eight vaccinations. The donor cohort comprised cases of new WHO grade 3 or 4 IDH1-mutant, ATRX-lost astrocytoma.

The receptor's source is a middle-aged woman with glioma. The sample here was PBMCs, taken from a glioma patient whose treatment included an IDH1 peptide vaccine. V and J are TRBV2 and TRBJ1-2; D gene ambiguous. CDR3 in DNA: TGTGCCAGCAGTGAAGGAAGGAGCGTCTATGGCTACACCTTC. Residues: CASSEGRSVYGYTF.